What follows is one T cell receptor beta chain and its context. Clones were sequenced by immunoSEQ multiplex PCR, and TCRdb holds only the in-frame ones, with some missing. The sample records around 65,000 clones, 90% being singletons. The data derive from a study of T cell changes during pregnancy in multiple sclerosis. Per the germline V gene, CDR1 is MGHRA and CDR2 is YSYEKL. V shed 5 bases, J shed 4 bases, and the junction held 10 bases outside the gene matches. This CDR3 is 15 amino acids long. This TCR was recovered from a female donor in good health, enrolled as a control in a pregnancy study. This specimen was peripheral blood, taken in the first trimester of pregnancy. The genes are TRBV4-1 and TRBJ1-2; 7 positions agree with TRBD1. Written as DNA, the CDR3 is TGCGCCAGCAGCGTATATGACAGGGCGTCCTATGGCTACACCTTC. This gives the protein CASSVYDRASYGYTF.